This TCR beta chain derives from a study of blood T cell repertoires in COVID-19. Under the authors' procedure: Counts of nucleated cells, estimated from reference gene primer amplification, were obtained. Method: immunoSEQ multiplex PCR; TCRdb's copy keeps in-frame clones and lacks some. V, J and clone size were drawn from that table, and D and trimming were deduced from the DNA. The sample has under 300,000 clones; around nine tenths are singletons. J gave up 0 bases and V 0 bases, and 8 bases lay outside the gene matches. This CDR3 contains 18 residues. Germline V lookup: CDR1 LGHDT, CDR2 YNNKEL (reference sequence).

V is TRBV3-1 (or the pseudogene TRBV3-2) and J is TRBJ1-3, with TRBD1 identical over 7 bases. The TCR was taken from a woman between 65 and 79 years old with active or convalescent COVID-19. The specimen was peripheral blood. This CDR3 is CASSQDIAWDSSGNTIYF. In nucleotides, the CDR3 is TGTGCCAGCAGCCAAGATATCGCCTGGGACAGCTCTGGAAACACCATATATTTT.